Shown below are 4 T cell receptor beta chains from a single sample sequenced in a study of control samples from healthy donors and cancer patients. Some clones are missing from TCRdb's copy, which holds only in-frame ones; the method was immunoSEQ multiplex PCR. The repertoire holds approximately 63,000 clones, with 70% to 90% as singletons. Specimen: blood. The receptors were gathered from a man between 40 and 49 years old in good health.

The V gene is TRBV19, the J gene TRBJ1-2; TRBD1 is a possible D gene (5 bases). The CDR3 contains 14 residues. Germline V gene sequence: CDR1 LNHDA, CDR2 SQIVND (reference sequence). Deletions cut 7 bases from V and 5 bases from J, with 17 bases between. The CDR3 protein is CASKTGTDLYGYTF. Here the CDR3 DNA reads TGTGCCAGTAAGACGGGGACCGACCTTTATGGCTACACCTTC.

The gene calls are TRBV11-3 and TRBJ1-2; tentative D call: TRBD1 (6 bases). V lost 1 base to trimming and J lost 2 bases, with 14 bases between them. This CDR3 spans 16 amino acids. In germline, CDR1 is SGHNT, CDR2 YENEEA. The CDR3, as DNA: TGTGCCAGCAGCTTAGGCTTTACAGGGATCAACTATGGCTACACCTTC. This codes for CASSLGFTGINYGYTF.

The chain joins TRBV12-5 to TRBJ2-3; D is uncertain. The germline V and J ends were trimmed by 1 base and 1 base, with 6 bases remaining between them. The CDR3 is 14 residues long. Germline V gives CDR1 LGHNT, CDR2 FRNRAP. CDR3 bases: TGTGCTAGTGGTTTGGCGGACGGCACAGATACGCAGTATTTT. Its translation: CASGLADGTDTQYF.

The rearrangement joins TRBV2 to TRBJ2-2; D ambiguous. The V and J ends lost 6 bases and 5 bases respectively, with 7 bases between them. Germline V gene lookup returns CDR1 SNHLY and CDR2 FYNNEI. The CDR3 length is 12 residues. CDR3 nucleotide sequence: TGTGCCAGCAGCCCTCAGACCGGGGAGCTGTTTTTT. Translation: CASSPQTGELFF.